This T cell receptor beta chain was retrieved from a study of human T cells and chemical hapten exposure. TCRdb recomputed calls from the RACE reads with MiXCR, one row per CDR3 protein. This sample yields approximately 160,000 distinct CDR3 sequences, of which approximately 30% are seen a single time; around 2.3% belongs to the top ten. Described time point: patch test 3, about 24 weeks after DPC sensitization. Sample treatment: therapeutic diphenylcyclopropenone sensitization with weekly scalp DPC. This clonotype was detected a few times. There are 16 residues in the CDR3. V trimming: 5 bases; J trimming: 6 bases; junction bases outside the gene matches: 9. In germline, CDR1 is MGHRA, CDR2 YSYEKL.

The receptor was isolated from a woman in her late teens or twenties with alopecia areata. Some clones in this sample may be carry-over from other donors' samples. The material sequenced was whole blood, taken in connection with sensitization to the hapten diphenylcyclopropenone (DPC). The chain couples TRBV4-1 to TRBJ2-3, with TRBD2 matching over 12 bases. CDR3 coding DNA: TGCGCCAGCAGCAAACTAGCGGGAGGCTCCACGGATACGCAGTATTTT. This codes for CASSKLAGGSTDTQYF.